This T cell receptor beta chain was found in a study of control samples from healthy donors and cancer patients. Assay: immunoSEQ multiplex PCR; the TCRdb copy retains only in-frame clones and omits some. The profile shows some 150,000 clones, just under 95% of them singletons. This CDR3 has 13 amino acids. Trimming pared 3 bases from V and 4 bases from J, leaving 9 bases between. Germline V gene data show CDR1 as SGHNT and CDR2 as YENEEA. The TCR was taken from a man between 60 and 70 years old with colorectal cancer. Source material: PBMCs. The gene calls are TRBV11-3 and TRBJ1-1; TRBD1 is a possible D gene (6 bases). CDR3 DNA sequence: TGTGCCAGCAGCTTGAGGGGGGTCACTGAAGCTTTCTTT. This sequence encodes CASSLRGVTEAFF.